The following is a T cell receptor (beta chain) sequence with its context. Its cognate antigen is unknown. This sample is part of a study of response to subunit inactivated influenza vaccine. Regarding the study as a whole: That few new T cells are recruited by each seasonal influenza vaccination was the authors' suggestion.

Trimming took off 7 bases at V and 8 bases at J, with 20 bases between the two ends. Germline CDR1 is DFQATT and CDR2 is SNEGSKA (reference sequence). The CDR3 covers 13 residues. Each CDR3 protein gets one entry after TCRdb re-called the RT-PCR reads with MiXCR. This sample has 450,000 to 550,000 distinct CDR3 sequences, with 25% found just once. The clonotype comes from a man aged 50-60 years who received an inactivated influenza vaccine. The sample in question was CD4+ T cells sorted from PBMCs, obtained 4 to 6 days after vaccination. The chain is built from TRBV20-1 and TRBJ1-2; no clear D. CDR3 nucleotide sequence: TGCAGTGGCCGCAAGAGGGTTGTCGGGGGCTACACCTTC. Translated: CSGRKRVVGGYTF.